Below, 27 T cell receptor beta chains from the same sample are listed, as sequenced in a study of CD8+CD57+ T cells in acquired aplastic anemia. Genomic DNA acted as the template from which TCR beta VDJ combination and CDR3 sequence profiling were carried out. TCRdb re-analysed the reads in MiXCR, keeping a single row per CDR3 protein. The sample gives some 190,000 distinct CDR3 sequences, around 59% of which show up once; about 15% is in the top ten. The sample comprised sorted CD4+, CD8+, or CD8+CD57+ T cells (not recorded which) from PBMCs. Receptors originate from a human donor in good health, serving as a control.

Concerning this clonotype itself: Because the CDR3 is missing its conserved closing phenylalanine or tryptophan, this is likely a read error. The V call is TRBV25-1, the J call TRBJ1-6; TRBD1 aligns across 7 bases. This CDR3 has 15 amino acids. Germline V gene lookup returns CDR1 MGHDK and CDR2 SYGVNS. Trimming took 6 bases from V and 4 from J; bases not matched to a gene: 6. In DNA, the CDR3 is TGTGCCAGCAGCCCCGGACAGGTATATAATTCACCCCTCCACCTT. Protein: CASSPGQVYNSPLHL.

This clonotype has a count of ten or more. V usage is TRBV6-5 and J usage is TRBJ2-1; 7 nucleotides line up with TRBD1. The CDR3 sequence is 14 residues long. The trim removed 2 bases at V and 7 bases at J, leaving 5 bases unmatched. The germline V gene has CDR1 MNHEY and CDR2 SVGAGI. For the CDR3, the DNA is TGTGCCAGCAGTTACCACCCCAGGGGGAATGAGCAGTTCTTC. Translation: CASSYHPRGNEQFF.

In its sample, this clonotype was seen a few times. V usage is TRBV5-1 and J usage is TRBJ1-2; 8 bases align to TRBD1. The CDR3 has 15 amino acids. V lost 0 bases and J lost 8; bases outside the gene matches: 9. CDR1 is SGHRS and CDR2 is YFSETQ in the germline V gene. CDR3 sequence: CASSLEGRGRVGYTF. CDR3 coding DNA: TGCGCCAGCAGCTTGGAGGGCAGGGGGCGGGTCGGCTACACCTTC.

In this sample, this clonotype turned up many times. The genes are TRBV27 and TRBJ1-6; TRBD1 matches at 10 bases. Unmatched junction bases numbered 9, after V lost 6 bases and J lost 7 bases. The CDR3 is 16 residues long. Germline V gives CDR1 MNHEY, CDR2 SMNVEV (reference sequence). The CDR3 sequence is CASRAGTGVGNSPLHF. CDR3 in DNA: TGTGCCAGCAGAGCCGGGACAGGGGTAGGGAATTCACCCCTCCACTTT.

V usage is TRBV10-3 and J usage is TRBJ2-5; D unclear. Gene TRBJ2-1 matches the end of the DNA better, so the J call may be wrong. Germline lookup yields CDR1 ENHRY and CDR2 SYGVKD. The CDR3 has 13 residues. As DNA, the CDR3 is TGTGCCATCAGTGAAGTCTCGTACAATGAGCAGTTCTTC. As protein: CAISEVSYNEQFF.

Here the CDR3 DNA reads TGTGCCAGCAGCGTCGCGTCTGGACAGAATGAAAAACTGTTTTTT. Its protein is CASSVASGQNEKLFF. The chain uses TRBV9 and TRBJ1-4; a possible D gene is TRBD1 (6 bases). V was trimmed by 2 bases and J by 5 bases, leaving 13 bases between them. This CDR3 contains 15 residues. Germline V gene lookup returns CDR1 SGDLS and CDR2 YYNGEE. The whole variable domain, filled in from reference TRBV9 and TRBJ1-4, reads DSGVTQTPKHLITATGQRVTLRCSPRSGDLSVYWYQQSLDQGLQFLIQYYNGEERAKGNILERFSAQQFPDLHSELNLSSLELGDSALYFCASSVASGQNEKLFFGSGTQLSVL.

This clonotype has at least ten counts. The chain joins TRBV20-1 to TRBJ2-1; 14 bases are a match to TRBD2. Germline V gene lookup returns CDR1 DFQATT and CDR2 SNEGSKA (reference sequence). This CDR3 is built from 18 residues. After removal of 6 bases from V and 0 bases from J, the junction contained 10 bases not matched to a gene. For the CDR3, the DNA is TGCAGTGCCCCAGGACTAGCGGGGGGACAAAGCTCCTACAATGAGCAGTTCTTC. Protein product: CSAPGLAGGQSSYNEQFF.

As for this clonotype: One end of the junction varies from germline; a read error may be responsible. Written as DNA, the CDR3 is TGTGCCAGCAGCGTAGTACGGAACACTGAAGCTCTCTTT. As protein: CASSVVRNTEALF. This chain joins TRBV9 and TRBJ1-1, with unresolved D. Germline CDR1 is SGDLS and CDR2 is YYNGEE. This CDR3 region has 13 residues. Together with reference TRBV9 and TRBJ1-1, the CDR3 gives the full variable domain: DSGVTQTPKHLITATGQRVTLRCSPRSGDLSVYWYQQSLDQGLQFLIQYYNGEERAKGNILERFSAQQFPDLHSELNLSSLELGDSALYFCASSVVRNTEALFGQGTRLTVV.

The rearrangement links TRBV20-1 to TRBJ2-3; possible D gene TRBD1, 5 bases. V lost 3 bases to trimming and J lost 3 bases, with 13 bases between them. This CDR3 is 14 amino acids long. CDR1 is DFQATT, CDR2 SNEGSKA, per germline (reference sequence). CDR3 sequence (DNA): TGCAGTGCTAGTAGGGGCGGAGAGACAGATACGCAGTATTTT. Encoded protein: CSASRGGETDTQYF.

The chain has TRBV20-1 and TRBJ2-2, with TRBD2 identical over 7 bases. The CDR3 has 13 amino acids. Trimming at V came to 6 bases and at J to 8 bases, leaving 9 bases not matched to a gene. Germline CDR1 is DFQATT and CDR2 is SNEGSKA (reference sequence). The CDR3: CSAKATSAGELFF. CDR3 coding DNA: TGCAGTGCCAAAGCTACTAGCGCTGGGGAGCTGTTTTTT.

This chain joins TRBV7-2 and TRBJ1-4, with TRBD1 identical over 9 bases. There are 13 residues in the CDR3. The J segment lost 7 bases and the V segment lost 6 bases, leaving 3 bases of the junction unmatched. Germline-derived CDR1 and CDR2 are SGHTA and FQGNSA. As DNA, the CDR3 is TGTGCCAGCAGTGACAGGGGGGGTGAAAAACTGTTTTTT. Protein: CASSDRGGEKLFF.

The rearrangement uses TRBV10-3 and TRBJ2-7, with 9 bases identical to TRBD1. The CDR3 contains 14 residues. In germline, CDR1 is ENHRY, CDR2 SYGVKD. The ends lost 2 bases at V and 3 bases at J; junction bases unmatched: 2. Here the CDR3 reads CAISEGQGHYEQYF. In DNA, the CDR3 is TGTGCCATCAGTGAGGGACAGGGGCACTACGAGCAGTACTTC.

The chain joins TRBV24-1 to TRBJ2-1; possibly TRBD2 for D (5 bases). Trimming shortened V by 4 bases and J by 10 bases, and 7 bases separated the two germline ends. The CDR3 covers 11 residues. Germline CDR1 and CDR2: KGHDR and SFDVKD. The CDR3 coding sequence is TGTGCCACCAGTGACGTAGCGGAGCAGTTCTTC. Translating gives CATSDVAEQFF.

The J gene is TRBJ1-2, the V gene TRBV7-2; a possible D gene is TRBD1 (6 bases). The CDR3 spans 14 residues. Germline lookup yields CDR1 SGHTA and CDR2 FQGNSA. V was clipped by 2 bases and J by 2 bases, with 9 bases between them. CDR3 sequence: CASSLLRGNYGYTF. The CDR3 DNA follows: TGTGCCAGCAGCTTACTTAGGGGGAACTATGGCTACACCTTC.

Details on this clonotype: A much larger clone differs by one base, so this may be a read error. The CDR3 does not close with the conserved phenylalanine or tryptophan, likely indicating a read error. The CDR3 DNA reads TGTGCCAGTAGTATCGGGGGGGACAGAAAAAACATTCAGTACGTC. Translation: CASSIGGDRKNIQYV. This chain uses TRBV19 with TRBJ2-4, with a possible D match to TRBD2 (8 bases). Germline V gives CDR1 LNHDA, CDR2 SQIVND (reference sequence). V was cut by 3 bases and J by 4 bases, with 13 bases left in between. The CDR3 loop spans 15 amino acids.

Turning to this clonotype: The missing conserved phenylalanine or tryptophan at the end of this CDR3 makes a read error likely. V and J are TRBV10-3 and TRBJ1-1; no clear D gene. Germline V gives CDR1 ENHRY, CDR2 SYGVKD. The CDR3 contains 16 residues. The CDR3 loop reads CAVSEFIGQMNTEAFS. In DNA form, the CDR3 reads TGTGCCGTCAGTGAGTTTATAGGGCAGATGAACACTGAAGCTTTCTCT.

This clonotype was counted ten times or more. CDR3 amino acids: CSGTGQGNQPQHF. DNA of the CDR3: TGCAGTGGGACTGGACAGGGCAATCAGCCCCAGCATTTT. The chain employs TRBV20-1 and TRBJ1-5, with 7 bases fitting TRBD1. Trimming cost V 7 bases and J 2 bases; bases outside gene matches: 5. This CDR3 spans 13 amino acids. Germline V gene sequence: CDR1 DFQATT, CDR2 SNEGSKA (reference sequence).

Worth noting for this clonotype: At one end the junction does not follow the germline gene, possibly because of a read error. The chain employs TRBV15 and TRBJ1-2, with D unclear. The CDR3 runs 14 residues. Germline V gene data show CDR1 as LNHNV and CDR2 as YYDKDF (reference sequence). The CDR3 DNA follows: TGTGCCACCAACAGAGGCGGCAAACTCTATGGCTACACCTTC. This translates into CATNRGGKLYGYTF.

This clonotype has a count of ten or more. The chain couples TRBV9 to TRBJ2-5; 7 nucleotides align to TRBD2. Trimming at V came to 0 bases and at J to 3 bases, leaving 2 bases not matched to a gene. Germline V CDR1 and CDR2: SGDLS, YYNGEE. The CDR3 has 14 residues. Written as DNA, the CDR3 is TGTGCCAGCAGCGTAGGACTAGCAGAAGAGACCCAGTACTTC. Translation: CASSVGLAEETQYF.

This clonotype was recorded many times. The J gene is TRBJ2-1, the V gene TRBV7-8; D assignment may be TRBD1 or TRBD2 (5 bases each). Germline V lookup: CDR1 SGHVS, CDR2 FQNEAQ. V dropped 1 base and J dropped 0 bases, with 28 bases sitting between them. CDR3 size: 22 residues. In DNA, the CDR3 is TGTGCCAGCAGCTTAGAGGCATGGGGACCCCTTGGAGGCTCAATCTCCTACAATGAGCAGTTCTTC. Translating it yields CASSLEAWGPLGGSISYNEQFF.

As concerns this clonotype: Being one base from a much bigger clone, this may be a read error. The gene calls are TRBV19 and TRBJ1-1, with 7 bases identical to TRBD1. Germline V gene data show CDR1 as LNHDA and CDR2 as SQIVND (reference sequence). The CDR3 loop spans 14 amino acids. V lost 9 bases to trimming and J lost 10 bases; unmatched junction nucleotides: 17. CDR3 loop: CASSRGGRMPGAFF. The CDR3 DNA reads as TGTGCCAGCAGTCGAGGGGGCAGGATGCCTGGAGCTTTCTTT.

The chain joins TRBV2 to TRBJ1-2; TRBD1 might be the D (5 bases). CDR1 SNHLY and CDR2 FYNNEI come from the germline V gene. This CDR3 is built from 16 residues. V dropped 2 bases and J dropped 4 bases, with 17 bases sitting between them. Written as DNA, the CDR3 is TGTGCCAGCAGTGAATCCCCCCCAGGGATCATCTATGGCTACACCTTC. It translates to CASSESPPGIIYGYTF.

The chain carries TRBV5-1 and TRBJ2-3, with D possibly matching TRBD1 (5 bases). V lost 7 bases to trimming and J lost 2 bases, with 14 bases between them. CDR1 and CDR2 (germline): SGHRS, YFSETQ. This CDR3 contains 14 residues. The CDR3 bases are TGCGCCAGCCGCAAAGGACAAGACACAGATACGCAGTATTTT. Protein product: CASRKGQDTDTQYF.

This clonotype came up many times. This rearrangement joins TRBV6-2 or TRBV6-3 to TRBJ2-7, with 8 bases matching TRBD1. The CDR3 covers 14 residues. V shed 6 bases and J 2 bases; nucleotides not matched to a gene: 6. Germline CDR1 and CDR2: MNHEY and SVGEGT. The CDR3 spells CASRHGQGTYEQYF. DNA for the CDR3: TGTGCCAGCAGACATGGACAGGGAACCTACGAGCAGTACTTC.

This clonotype occurred a few times. The chain is built from TRBV28 and TRBJ1-2; 7 positions match TRBD1. Trimming cost V 2 bases and J 4 bases; bases outside gene matches: 19. Per the germline V gene, CDR1 is MDHEN and CDR2 is SYDVKM. This CDR3 has 19 amino acids. CDR3 nucleotides: TGTGCCAGCAGTTTAGTGGTGGGAGGGGGCATTAGAATAACCTATGGCTACACCTTC. Encoded protein: CASSLVVGGGIRITYGYTF.

The chain employs TRBV20-1 and TRBJ2-1; 15 bases are shared with TRBD2. This CDR3 comprises 15 residues. Germline CDR1 is DFQATT and CDR2 is SNEGSKA (reference sequence). V trimming: 5 bases; J trimming: 5 bases; junction bases outside the gene matches: 4. CDR3 residues: CSAPGLAGGNNEQFF. In DNA form, the CDR3 reads TGCAGTGCTCCCGGACTAGCGGGGGGGAACAATGAGCAGTTCTTC.

Turning to this clonotype: A read error may be the cause here, since a much bigger clone is one base away. No conserved phenylalanine or tryptophan is present at the end of the CDR3, so a read error is the likely explanation. It is unclear where the CDR3 begins or ends on the DNA, so no DNA is shown, and the CDR3 is as TCRdb lists it. The chain recombines TRBV10-3 with TRBJ1-4. A total of 14 residues make up the CDR3, ends included. From germline, CDR1 is ENHRY and CDR2 SYGVKD. CDR3 in amino acids: CAISATESNEKPFL.